This record covers a single TCR beta chain. Using immunoSEQ multiplex PCR, the repertoire was profiled, and TCRdb retains in-frame clones only, with some absent. The data show some 330,000 clones, 80% to 90% seen once. The sample belongs to a study of blood T cell repertoires in COVID-19. V lost 3 bases, J lost 5 bases, and 10 bases lay in between. This CDR3 is 13 amino acids long. The germline V gene encodes CDR1 KGHSH and CDR2 LQKENI. Cohorts were based on clinical histories the participants reported. The chain uses TRBV18 and TRBJ2-5; TRBD2 is a possible D gene (6 bases). What was sequenced was PBMCs or T cells enriched from blood (not recorded which). The receptor comes from a man in his forties in a cohort exposed to, infected with or recovered from COVID-19 (not recorded which). The CDR3: CASSPLGSETQYF. Written as DNA, the CDR3 is TGTGCCAGCTCACCTCTCGGGAGCGAGACCCAGTACTTC.